Below are 15 T cell receptor beta chains sequenced from a single sample in a study of T cells in Graves' hyperthyroidism and ophthalmopathy. What was amplified from RNA transcripts were TCR beta CDR3 regions. In the first-round RT-PCR of the TCR CDR3, the HTBI primer set was used. From the multiplex PCR reads, TCRdb called clonotypes with MiXCR, one entry per CDR3 protein. The table records a few hundred thousand distinct CDR3 sequences, about 43% of them present only once. The sequencing sample was made of peripheral blood or thyroid tissue (not recorded which). The receptors derive from an adult woman with Graves' disease, either hyperthyroidism or ophthalmopathy (not recorded which).

The rearrangement links TRBV10-3 to TRBJ2-5, with TRBD1 matching over 11 bases. J gave up 5 bases and V 4 bases, and 6 bases lay outside the gene matches. The length of the CDR3 is 15 residues. Germline V gives CDR1 ENHRY, CDR2 SYGVKD. The CDR3 here is CAISGDRGMMETQYF. CDR3 in DNA: TGTGCCATCAGTGGGGACAGGGGGATGATGGAGACCCAGTACTTC.

In its sample, this clonotype was seen many times. This chain connects TRBV3-1 to TRBJ1-6, with no clear D. The CDR3 extends over 13 amino acids. V was shortened by 1 base and J by 4 bases, with 2 bases between the two germline ends. CDR1 and CDR2 (germline): LGHDT, YNNKEL (reference sequence). CDR3 protein: CASSQAYNSPLHF. CDR3 sequence (DNA): TGTGCCAGCAGCCAAGCGTATAATTCACCCCTCCACTTT.

This clonotype came up many times. The chain combines TRBV6-1 with TRBJ2-5; 7 bases agree with TRBD1. The V and J ends lost 1 base and 5 bases, in that order; junction bases with no gene match: 10. CDR3 length: 16 residues. Germline V lookup: CDR1 MNHNS, CDR2 SASEGT. CDR3 in amino acids: CASSEDGTDLGETQYF. The CDR3 coding sequence is TGTGCCAGCAGTGAAGATGGGACAGACCTTGGGGAGACCCAGTACTTC.

This chain links TRBV7-3 with TRBJ1-1; 9 bases line up with TRBD1. The CDR3 length is 14 residues. The germline gives CDR1 SGHTA, CDR2 FQGTGA. J lost 9 bases, V lost 2 bases, and 7 bases had no gene match. CDR3: CASSLGGQGRKAFF. In DNA form, the CDR3 reads TGTGCCAGCAGCTTAGGGGGACAGGGCCGGAAAGCTTTCTTT.

In this sample, this clonotype turned up many times. The CDR3: CASRSRQGTGELFF. The CDR3 bases are TGTGCCAGTAGGAGCCGACAGGGAACCGGGGAGCTGTTTTTT. The genes are TRBV19 and TRBJ2-2; 7 positions agree with TRBD1. This CDR3 spans 14 amino acids. V lost 6 bases and J lost 5; bases outside the gene matches: 6. From germline, CDR1 is LNHDA and CDR2 SQIVND (reference sequence).

This clonotype showed up many times. The chain links TRBV2 to TRBJ1-1, with 8 positions matching TRBD1. Germline V gene lookup returns CDR1 SNHLY and CDR2 FYNNEI. The CDR3 is 20 residues long. With V trimmed by 6 bases and J by 0 bases, 21 bases remained unmatched. The CDR3 protein is CASSPGTDRGRARLNTEAFF. The CDR3 DNA is TGTGCCAGCAGCCCCGGGACTGACAGGGGAAGGGCTAGGTTGAACACTGAAGCTTTCTTT. Full variable domain (outside the CDR3, taken from reference TRBV2 and TRBJ1-1): EPEVTQTPSHQVTQMGQEVILRCVPISNHLYFYWYRQILGQKVEFLVSFYNNEISEKSEIFDDQFSVERPDGSNFTLKIRSTKLEDSAMYFCASSPGTDRGRARLNTEAFFGQGTRLTVV.

A few counts support this clonotype. The chain carries TRBV28 and TRBJ1-2; D gene ambiguous. Trimming shortened V by 6 bases and J by 3 bases, and 8 bases separated the two germline ends. The germline gives CDR1 MDHEN, CDR2 SYDVKM. This CDR3 comprises 12 residues. The CDR3 DNA reads as TGTGCCAGCAGCAGGCGAGACTATGGCTACACCTTC. Protein: CASSRRDYGYTF.

There are many counts of this clonotype. The genes are TRBV29-1 and TRBJ2-5; D is perhaps TRBD2 (6 bases). The V and J ends lost 7 bases and 1 base respectively, with 13 bases between them. Germline CDR1 and CDR2: SQVTM and ANQGSEA. The CDR3 sequence is 13 residues long. CDR3 loop: CSARAGLQETQYF. CDR3 bases: TGCAGCGCGCGTGCGGGACTCCAAGAGACCCAGTACTTC.

Only one count was recorded for this clonotype. The rearrangement uses TRBV9 and TRBJ1-1, with D unresolved. V was shortened by 1 base and J by 6 bases, with 16 bases between the two germline ends. In germline, CDR1 is SGDLS, CDR2 YYNGEE. The CDR3 contains 15 residues. The CDR3 here is CASSVFSGREAEAFF. The CDR3 DNA reads as TGTGCCAGCAGCGTATTCTCGGGGAGGGAGGCTGAAGCTTTCTTT. Variable domain in full (rest from reference TRBV9 and TRBJ1-1): DSGVTQTPKHLITATGQRVTLRCSPRSGDLSVYWYQQSLDQGLQFLIQYYNGEERAKGNILERFSAQQFPDLHSELNLSSLELGDSALYFCASSVFSGREAEAFFGQGTRLTVV.

The gene calls are TRBV9 and TRBJ2-3; the D gene is possibly TRBD1 (5 bases). Trimming took off 2 bases at V and 6 bases at J, with 13 bases between the two ends. CDR3 size: 14 residues. Germline V gene lookup returns CDR1 SGDLS and CDR2 YYNGEE. CDR3 DNA: TGTGCCAGCAGCGTGGGGCAAAGGAAGGATACGCAGTATTTT. It specifies CASSVGQRKDTQYF.

This clonotype was counted ten times or more. This chain links TRBV7-9 with TRBJ1-3, with D hard to call. Trimming left V 3 bases short and J 1 base short, with 10 bases between. The CDR3 is 15 residues long. Germline lookup yields CDR1 SEHNR and CDR2 FQNEAQ (reference sequence). This CDR3 is CASSFRAVSGNTIYF. For the CDR3, the DNA is TGTGCCAGCAGCTTTCGGGCAGTGTCTGGAAACACCATATATTTT.

The table lists this clonotype with many counts. The chain couples TRBV10-3 to TRBJ1-3, with unresolved D. Trimming removed 7 bases from V and 0 bases from J, with 19 bases in between. The CDR3 consists of 17 residues. Germline CDR1 ENHRY, CDR2 SYGVKD. The CDR3 coding sequence is TGTGCCATCACCGAGAAAAACGGAGGGCCCTCTGGAAACACCATATATTTT. Its translation: CAITEKNGGPSGNTIYF.

This clonotype was picked up a small number of times. The chain couples TRBV28 to TRBJ2-2; D is unclear. The CDR3 is 17 amino acids. Germline lookup yields CDR1 MDHEN and CDR2 SYDVKM. With 1 base removed from V and 5 bases from J, the gap between germline ends came to 17 bases. As DNA, the CDR3 is TGTGCCAGCAGTTTATTCGGCTTTAGGATCAATACCGGGGAGCTGTTTTTT. Translation: CASSLFGFRINTGELFF.

This clonotype appeared many times. This chain uses TRBV20-1 with TRBJ1-2; D gene uncertain. The V end lost 1 base, the J end lost 2 bases, and 8 bases lay between the germline ends. This CDR3 has 13 amino acids. From germline, CDR1 is DFQATT and CDR2 SNEGSKA (reference sequence). CDR3: CSARAADNYGYTF. CDR3 nucleotide sequence: TGCAGTGCTAGAGCCGCGGACAACTATGGCTACACCTTC.

In this sample, this clonotype turned up many times. The chain couples TRBV6-5 to TRBJ1-1, with TRBD1 as a possible D gene (5 bases). There are 14 residues in the CDR3. Germline V gene sequence: CDR1 MNHEY, CDR2 SVGAGI. Trimming pared 5 bases from V and 5 bases from J, leaving 15 bases between. The CDR3 DNA reads TGTGCCAGCAGTCCTCAGGGCCTAAGGACTGAAGCTTTCTTT. As protein: CASSPQGLRTEAFF.